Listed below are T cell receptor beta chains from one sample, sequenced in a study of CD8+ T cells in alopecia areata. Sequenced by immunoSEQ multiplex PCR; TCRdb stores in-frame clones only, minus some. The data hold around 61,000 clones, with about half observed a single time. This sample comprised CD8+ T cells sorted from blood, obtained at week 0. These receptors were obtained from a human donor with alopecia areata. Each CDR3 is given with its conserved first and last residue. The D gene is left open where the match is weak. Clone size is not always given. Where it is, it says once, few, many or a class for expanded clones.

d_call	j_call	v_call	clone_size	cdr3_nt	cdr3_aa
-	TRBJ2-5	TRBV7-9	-	TGTGCCAGCAGCTTAGTGGGGGAGACCCAGTACTTC	CASSLVGETQYF
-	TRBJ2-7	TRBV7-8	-	TGTGCCAGCAGCTCGGGGGTTGGTTCCTACGAGCAGTACTTC	CASSSGVGSYEQYF
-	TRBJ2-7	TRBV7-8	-	TGTGCCAGCAGCCCCAGGGGATACGAGCAGTACTTC	CASSPRGYEQYF
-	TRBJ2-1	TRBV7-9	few	TGTGCCAGCAGCTTCGCTAATGAGCAGTTCTTC	CASSFANEQFF
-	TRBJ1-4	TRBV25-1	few	TGTGCCAGCAGTGCGGGGCGAGAAAAACTGTTTTTT	CASSAGREKLFF
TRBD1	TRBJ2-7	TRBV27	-	TGTGCCAGCAGTCACATCGGGACAGGGGGCGCTTACGAGCAGTACTTC	CASSHIGTGGAYEQYF
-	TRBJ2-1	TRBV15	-	TGTGCCACCAGCAGAGGTGACTCCGTCAATGAGCAGTTCTTC	CATSRGDSVNEQFF
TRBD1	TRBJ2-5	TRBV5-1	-	TGCGCCAGCAGCTCGTTAATCGGACAGGGGGGACGGGAAGAGACCCAGTACTTC	CASSSLIGQGGREETQYF
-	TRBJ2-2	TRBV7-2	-	TGTGCCAGCAGCTCCTTCGGGGGCAGCGGCGGGGAGCTGTTTTTT	CASSSFGGSGGELFF
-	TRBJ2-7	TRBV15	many	TGTGCCACCAGCAGAGATCTAGCGTCCTCCTACGAGCAGTACTTC	CATSRDLASSYEQYF
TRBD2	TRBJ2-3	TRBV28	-	TGTGCCAGCAGTTTATTCCCCTCCTTTAGCCTAGCGGGAGTACCTAGCACAGATACGCAGTATTTT	CASSLFPSFSLAGVPSTDTQYF
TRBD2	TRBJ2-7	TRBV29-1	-	TGCAGCGTTGAAGCCGCCGGGCTAGCGGGGGGCGAGCAGTACTTC	CSVEAAGLAGGEQYF
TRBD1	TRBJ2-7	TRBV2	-	TGTGCCAGCAGTGCGGGACAGGGGTCCTACGAGCAGTACTTC	CASSAGQGSYEQYF
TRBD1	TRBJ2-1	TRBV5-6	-	TGTGCCAGCAGGGACAGGCTCAATGAGCAGTTCTTC	CASRDRLNEQFF
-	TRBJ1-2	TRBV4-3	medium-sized	TGCGCCAGCAGCCAAGATCGATGGACAGTTTACTATGGCTACACCTTC	CASSQDRWTVYYGYTF
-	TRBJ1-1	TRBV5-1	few	TGCGCCAGCAGCTTGAGGGCTCCGGACACTGAAGCTTTCTTT	CASSLRAPDTEAFF